The entry below gives a single T cell receptor (beta chain) sequence along with its context. Its antigen remains unknown. The germline V gene has CDR1 KGHDR and CDR2 SFDVKD. Trimming took 0 bases from V and 5 from J, leaving 15 bases between them. There are 17 residues in the CDR3. This specimen belongs to a study of blood T cells in healthy people across ages. General study findings and limits: Higher naive T cell percentage went strongly together with higher TCR beta diversity. In the absence of known donor CMV status, changes in expanded clonotypes were possibly confounded.

Through a sample-barcoded 5' primer and a J-beta primer mix, a second PCR was run for about 7 to 12 cycles. Each CDR3 protein gets one entry after TCRdb re-called the 5' RACE reads with MiXCR. The table records 650,000 to 700,000 distinct CDR3 sequences, about 51% of them present only once. This receptor was taken from a woman aged 80 or older in good health. The chain combines TRBV24-1 with TRBJ2-2, with a possible D match to TRBD2 (6 bases). Sequencing was performed on blood. The DNA of the CDR3 is TGTGCCACCAGTGATTTGTGGGAGGCTCGAGGAACCGGGGAGCTGTTTTTT. Protein product: CATSDLWEARGTGELFF.